These 32 T cell receptor beta chains came from one sample sequenced in a study of blood T cell repertoires in COVID-19. Sequencing used immunoSEQ multiplex PCR; TCRdb keeps in-frame clones, though not all of them. In the table there are about 69,000 clones, under 90% of which are singletons. The specimen sequenced was peripheral blood. All receptors come from a man between 45 and 60 years old with COVID-19, enrolled during active disease.

The CDR3 loop is CASSESGGPGEQFF. The DNA of the CDR3 is TGCGCCAGCAGTGAGTCGGGGGGGCCTGGTGAGCAGTTCTTC. The chain combines TRBV10-1 with TRBJ2-1, with D perhaps TRBD2 (7 bases). The length of the CDR3 is 14 residues. Trimming cost V 0 bases and J 9 bases, with 12 bases left between them. CDR1 is WNHNN, CDR2 SYGVQD, per germline (reference sequence).

The sample holds many counts of this clone. Other DNA variants within this sample encode the same CDR3. The rearrangement joins TRBV5-4 to TRBJ2-3; D is unclear. CDR1 and CDR2 (germline): SGHNT, YYREEE (reference sequence). The V and J ends lost 0 bases and 0 bases respectively, with 5 bases between them. The CDR3 runs 14 residues. The CDR3 loop reads CASSLGPSTDTQYF. The CDR3 DNA sequence: TGTGCCAGCAGCTTGGGGCCAAGCACAGATACGCAGTATTTT.

This clone has only one observation. The chain links TRBV5-8 to TRBJ2-7; D is perhaps TRBD1 (5 bases). The CDR3 sequence is 17 residues long. Per germline, CDR1 SGHTS and CDR2 YDEGEE. V lost 0 bases and J 2 bases, leaving 18 bases between the germline ends. CDR3 in DNA: TGTGCCAGCAGCTTGGCATTAGGAAGGGGCGGAACCTACGAGCAGTACTTC. It is translated as CASSLALGRGGTYEQYF. Together with reference TRBV5-8 and TRBJ2-7, the CDR3 gives the full variable domain: EAGVTQSPTHLIKTRGQQATLRCSPISGHTSVYWYQQALGLGLQFLLWYDEGEERNRGNFPPRFSGRQFPNYSSELNVNALELEDSALYLCASSLALGRGGTYEQYFGPGTRLTVT.

The chain joins TRBV9 to TRBJ2-1; 7 bases line up with TRBD2. The V gene's germline CDR1 is SGDLS and CDR2 YYNGEE. This CDR3 spans 15 amino acids. J lost 5 bases, V lost 3 bases, and 8 bases had no gene match. The DNA of the CDR3 is TGTGCCAGCAGCGCCGGGGGGTGGGAAGACAATGAGCAGTTCTTC. It translates to CASSAGGWEDNEQFF.

The chain recombines TRBV18 with TRBJ1-1; 9 nucleotides agree with TRBD1. The ends lost 3 bases at V and 7 bases at J; junction bases unmatched: 6. The CDR3 sequence is 14 residues long. From germline, CDR1 is KGHSH and CDR2 LQKENI. CDR3 sequence (DNA): TGTGCCAGCTCACCTGGACAGGGGAATTTTGAAGCTTTCTTT. It encodes CASSPGQGNFEAFF.

V and J are TRBV7-9 and TRBJ2-2; 8 positions agree with TRBD1. V gave up 5 bases and J gave up 3 bases; unmatched junction bases: 5. There are 15 residues in the CDR3. Germline lookup yields CDR1 SEHNR and CDR2 FQNEAQ (reference sequence). The CDR3 here is CASSLGQGDTGELFF. CDR3 sequence (DNA): TGTGCCAGCAGCCTCGGACAGGGAGACACCGGGGAGCTGTTTTTT.

This chain uses TRBV13 with TRBJ2-3, with 11 bases that match TRBD2. Germline CDR1 and CDR2: PRHDT and FYEKMQ (reference sequence). This CDR3 has 16 amino acids. The trim removed 3 bases at V and 0 bases at J, leaving 2 bases unmatched. CDR3 sequence (DNA): TGTGCCAGCAGCTTGCTAGCGGGGGGTAGCACAGATACGCAGTATTTT. Protein: CASSLLAGGSTDTQYF.

The rearrangement joins TRBV28 to TRBJ2-7; TRBD2 is a possible D gene (6 bases). Germline CDR1 MDHEN, CDR2 SYDVKM. This CDR3 comprises 13 residues. Trimming took off 7 bases at V and 2 bases at J, with 12 bases between the two ends. The CDR3 region is CASTSGGPYEQYF. Here the CDR3 DNA reads TGTGCCAGCACCTCCGGGGGTCCCTACGAGCAGTACTTC. The whole variable domain, remainder taken from reference TRBV28 and TRBJ2-7, is DVKVTQSSRYLVKRTGEKVFLECVQDMDHENMFWYRQDPGLGLRLIYFSYDVKMKEKGDIPEGYSVSREKKERFSLILESASTNQTSMYLCASTSGGPYEQYFGPGTRLTVT.

The V and J genes are TRBV9 and TRBJ2-5; D is possibly TRBD1 (5 bases). The CDR3 extends over 13 amino acids. V lost 10 bases to trimming and J lost 1 base, with 14 bases between them. Germline V gene lookup returns CDR1 SGDLS and CDR2 YYNGEE. CDR3: CACTSGAQETQYF. As DNA, the CDR3 is TGTGCCTGTACGAGTGGGGCCCAAGAGACCCAGTACTTC. Variable domain in full (rest from reference TRBV9 and TRBJ2-5): DSGVTQTPKHLITATGQRVTLRCSPRSGDLSVYWYQQSLDQGLQFLIQYYNGEERAKGNILERFSAQQFPDLHSELNLSSLELGDSALYFCACTSGAQETQYFGPGTRLLVL.

This clone was recorded once. The chain employs TRBV3-1 (or the pseudogene TRBV3-2) and TRBJ1-2, with 7 bases lining up with TRBD1. The CDR3 length is 15 residues. The V gene end was trimmed by 1 base and the J gene end by 10 bases; junction bases not matched to a gene: 12. Per the germline V gene, CDR1 is LGHDT and CDR2 is YNNKEL (reference sequence). CDR3 region: CASSQVTGVYGDYTF. CDR3 nucleotide sequence: TGTGCCAGCAGCCAAGTTACAGGGGTATATGGTGACTACACCTTC.

The J gene is TRBJ2-1, the V gene TRBV7-2, with 9 bases matching TRBD2. There are 16 residues in the CDR3. V lost 3 bases and J lost 3; bases outside the gene matches: 6. Germline V gene sequence: CDR1 SGHTA, CDR2 FQGNSA. CDR3 region: CASSLAAGGIYNEQFF. The DNA for the CDR3 is TGTGCCAGCAGCTTGGCAGCGGGGGGAATCTACAATGAGCAGTTCTTC.

The sample holds a few counts of this clone. CDR3: CASSYTGTGARGGYTF. The CDR3 DNA follows: TGTGCCAGCAGCTACACCGGGACAGGGGCCCGAGGGGGCTACACCTTC. This chain joins TRBV11-2 and TRBJ1-2, with 10 positions matching TRBD1. Germline trimming cut 4 bases from V and 8 bases from J; bases unmatched to any gene: 13. This CDR3 comprises 16 residues. Germline CDR1 is SGHAT and CDR2 is FQNNGV.

The rearrangement uses TRBV3-1 (or the pseudogene TRBV3-2) and TRBJ2-5; D perhaps matches TRBD1 (5 bases). The CDR3 spans 12 residues. Looked up from germline, CDR1 is LGHDT and CDR2 is YNNKEL (reference sequence). The ends were cut back, 0 bases at V and 13 bases at J, with 12 bases in the middle. The CDR3 region is CASSQERTRRYF. DNA of the CDR3: TGTGCCAGCAGCCAAGAGCGGACACGCCGGTACTTC.

V is TRBV6-5 and J is TRBJ2-5; D perhaps matches TRBD2 (6 bases). The CDR3 loop spans 12 amino acids. The germline CDR1 and CDR2 sequences are MNHEY and SVGAGI. The V end lost 6 bases, the J end lost 3 bases, and 8 bases lay between the germline ends. In nucleotides, the CDR3 is TGTGCCAGCAGGACTAGTGAAGAGACCCAGTACTTC. This codes for CASRTSEETQYF.

The V gene is TRBV7-2, the J gene TRBJ2-1, with D possibly being TRBD2 (6 bases). Per the germline V gene, CDR1 is SGHTA and CDR2 is FQGNSA. The ends were cut back, 3 bases at V and 2 bases at J, with 11 bases in the middle. There are 15 residues in the CDR3. The chain's CDR3 is CASSFRRGAYNEQFF. The CDR3 coding sequence is TGTGCCAGCAGCTTTAGGAGGGGAGCCTACAATGAGCAGTTCTTC. Supplemented by reference TRBV7-2 and TRBJ2-1, the full variable domain reads GAGVSQSPSNKVTEKGKDVELRCDPISGHTALYWYRQSLGQGLEFLIYFQGNSAPDKSGLPSDRFSAERTGGSVSTLTIQRTQQEDSAVYLCASSFRRGAYNEQFFGPGTRLTVL.

The chain is built from TRBV11-2 and TRBJ1-1; D possibly corresponds to TRBD1 (5 bases). The germline gives CDR1 SGHAT, CDR2 FQNNGV. This CDR3 spans 14 amino acids. V lost 0 bases to trimming and J lost 4 bases, with 9 bases between them. This CDR3 is CASSLEQAGTEAFF. The CDR3 DNA follows: TGTGCCAGCAGCTTAGAACAGGCTGGCACTGAAGCTTTCTTT. Supplemented by reference TRBV11-2 and TRBJ1-1, the full variable domain reads EAGVAQSPRYKIIEKRQSVAFWCNPISGHATLYWYQQILGQGPKLLIQFQNNGVVDDSQLPKDRFSAERLKGVDSTLKIQPAKLEDSAVYLCASSLEQAGTEAFFGQGTRLTVV.

As to this clone: Mismatch with germline at one junction end may stem from a read error. Other DNA sequences in the same sample also yield this CDR3. The V call is TRBV6-5, the J call TRBJ1-2; 11 bases fit TRBD1. This CDR3 has 15 residues. CDR1 and CDR2 (germline): MNHEY, SVGAGI. CDR3 residues: CASSLGQGAGFGYTF. In DNA, the CDR3 is TGTGCTAGCAGTCTAGGACAGGGGGCAGGATTTGGCTACACCTTC.

The J gene is TRBJ1-5, the V gene TRBV6-5, with D tentatively TRBD1 (6 bases). Trimming took off 5 bases at V and 7 bases at J, with 18 bases between the two ends. Germline values: CDR1 MNHEY, CDR2 SVGAGI. CDR3 length: 15 residues. The CDR3 region has the DNA TGTGCCAGCAGTCTCTCTGGGAGGGGGAACCAGCCCCAGCATTTT. It yields the protein CASSLSGRGNQPQHF.

The V and J genes are TRBV9 and TRBJ1-3; D possibly corresponds to TRBD1 (6 bases). Per germline, CDR1 SGDLS and CDR2 YYNGEE. This CDR3 region has 15 residues. V was trimmed by 3 bases and J by 0 bases, leaving 10 bases between them. The CDR3 DNA reads TGTGCCAGCAGCGAACAGGGAGTCTCTGGAAACACCATATATTTT. Residues: CASSEQGVSGNTIYF.

This chain connects TRBV9 to TRBJ2-7, with D tentatively TRBD1 (5 bases). Trimming cost V 3 bases and J 0 bases, with 10 bases left between them. CDR1 is SGDLS, CDR2 YYNGEE, per germline. The CDR3 covers 14 residues. The CDR3 DNA sequence: TGTGCCAGCAGCGGCGTCGACAGCTCCTACGAGCAGTACTTC. It encodes CASSGVDSSYEQYF.

The V and J genes are TRBV7-6 and TRBJ2-7, with D tentatively TRBD2 (6 bases). Deletions cut 1 base from V and 0 bases from J, with 13 bases between. Germline V lookup: CDR1 SGHVS, CDR2 FNYEAQ. The CDR3 sequence is 16 residues long. The CDR3 DNA is TGTGCCAGCAGCTTAGGTTTCGGGACTGCCTCCTACGAGCAGTACTTC. It codes for CASSLGFGTASYEQYF. Drawing the rest from reference TRBV7-6 and TRBJ2-7, the complete variable domain is GAGVSQSPRYKVTKRGQDVALRCDPISGHVSLYWYRQALGQGPEFLTYFNYEAQQDKSGLPNDRFSAERPEGSISTLTIQRTEQRDSAMYRCASSLGFGTASYEQYFGPGTRLTVT.

This clone was observed a handful of times. The V and J genes are TRBV5-1 and TRBJ1-1; TRBD1 matches 10 bases. Germline V gives CDR1 SGHRS, CDR2 YFSETQ. After removal of 4 bases from V and 2 bases from J, the junction contained 8 bases not matched to a gene. The CDR3 runs to 16 residues. The CDR3, as DNA: TGCGCCAGCAGCCGGAGGGGACAGGGGTTTAACACTGAAGCTTTCTTT. Translating gives CASSRRGQGFNTEAFF.

This chain joins TRBV7-2 and TRBJ1-2, with a weak D call TRBD1 (6 bases). V lost 5 bases to trimming and J lost 4 bases, with 8 bases between them. Germline-derived CDR1 and CDR2 are SGHTA and FQGNSA. The CDR3 has 12 residues. CDR3 sequence: CASSPQGYGYTF. In DNA form, the CDR3 reads TGTGCCAGCAGCCCACAGGGCTATGGCTACACCTTC.

The J gene is TRBJ2-4, the V gene TRBV11-2, with 9 positions matching TRBD1. V lost 3 bases and J lost 15; bases outside the gene matches: 9. Germline lookup yields CDR1 SGHAT and CDR2 FQNNGV. The CDR3 loop spans 13 amino acids. CDR3 residues: CASSFRDRDRRYF. DNA for the CDR3: TGTGCCAGCAGCTTTAGGGACAGGGATCGCCGGTACTTC.

The CDR3 protein is CATSEINRDEQFF. Here the CDR3 DNA reads TGTGCCACCAGTGAGATCAACAGGGATGAGCAGTTCTTC. The chain is built from TRBV24-1 and TRBJ2-1, with D possibly matching TRBD1 (6 bases). Per germline, CDR1 KGHDR and CDR2 SFDVKD. The CDR3 runs to 13 residues. Trimming pared 4 bases from V and 8 bases from J, leaving 11 bases between.

The genes are TRBV2 and TRBJ1-5; no clear D. Trimming removed 6 bases from V and 0 bases from J, with 6 bases in between. Germline-derived CDR1 and CDR2 are SNHLY and FYNNEI. This CDR3 has 13 amino acids. This CDR3 reads CASRGSSNQPQHF. The CDR3 nucleotides are TGTGCCAGCAGGGGGAGTAGCAATCAGCCCCAGCATTTT.

V is TRBV27 and J is TRBJ1-2, with TRBD1 matching over 7 bases. V shed 7 bases, J shed 4 bases, and the junction held 6 bases outside the gene matches. CDR1 and CDR2 (germline): MNHEY, SMNVEV (reference sequence). This CDR3 has 13 residues. The CDR3 loop reads CASTPAGGYGYTF. DNA for the CDR3: TGTGCCAGCACTCCGGCAGGGGGCTATGGCTACACCTTC.

This clone was counted between two and nine times. The chain links TRBV13 to TRBJ2-5; TRBD2 is a possible D gene (6 bases). The CDR3 is made up of 13 amino acids. The V end lost 3 bases, the J end lost 3 bases, and 8 bases lay between the germline ends. Germline CDR1 reads PRHDT; CDR2 reads FYEKMQ (reference sequence). CDR3 protein: CASSLRGEETQYF. Written as DNA, the CDR3 is TGTGCCAGCAGCTTGCGCGGGGAAGAGACCCAGTACTTC.

The chain carries TRBV18 and TRBJ2-7; the D gene is possibly TRBD2 (6 bases). V dropped 0 bases and J dropped 0 bases, with 12 bases sitting between them. CDR3 length equals 16 residues. Germline V gene lookup returns CDR1 KGHSH and CDR2 LQKENI. CDR3 sequence (DNA): TGTGCCAGCTCACCACCGGGCTTACTAGCCTCCTACGAGCAGTACTTC. Encoded protein: CASSPPGLLASYEQYF.

The chain is built from TRBV7-2 and TRBJ2-3, with D perhaps TRBD2 (6 bases). Trimming pared 0 bases from V and 1 base from J, leaving 14 bases between. This CDR3 has 17 amino acids. Germline lookup yields CDR1 SGHTA and CDR2 FQGNSA. CDR3 amino acids: CASSLAARSGRTDTQYF. The DNA for the CDR3 is TGTGCCAGCAGCTTAGCCGCTAGGAGCGGGCGCACAGATACGCAGTATTTT.

This rearrangement joins TRBV19 to TRBJ2-3, with 11 bases that match TRBD2. CDR3 length: 19 amino acids. Trimming cost V 4 bases and J 0 bases; bases outside gene matches: 12. Germline V CDR1 and CDR2: LNHDA, SQIVND (reference sequence). The CDR3 sequence: CASSTKVVAGGLSTDTQYF. In DNA form, the CDR3 reads TGTGCCAGTAGTACCAAGGTGGTAGCGGGGGGGCTTAGCACAGATACGCAGTATTTT.

The chain uses TRBV3-1 (or the pseudogene TRBV3-2) and TRBJ2-5; 10 bases are shared with TRBD2. CDR3 length: 16 residues. The V gene's germline CDR1 is LGHDT and CDR2 YNNKEL (reference sequence). Germline trimming cut 4 bases from V and 3 bases from J; bases unmatched to any gene: 8. CDR3 sequence reads: CASSLSGGAIEETQYF. The CDR3 bases are TGTGCCAGCAGCCTAAGCGGGGGGGCCATCGAAGAGACCCAGTACTTC.